These 2 T cell receptor beta chains came from one sample sequenced in a study of cytotoxic CD8 clonotypes in ibrutinib-treated CLL. Assay used: immunoSEQ multiplex PCR; TCRdb lists only in-frame clones, some missing. This sample has roughly 300,000 clones; approximately 76% occur once, and the top ten carry about 5.3%. The starting material was PBMCs, obtained at disease progression, from a patient treated with ibrutinib. The receptors were gathered from a human donor with chronic lymphocytic leukemia.

This clone came up once. V usage is TRBV28 and J usage is TRBJ2-3; TRBD2 aligns across 9 bases. CDR1 is MDHEN, CDR2 SYDVKM, per germline. V dropped 7 bases and J dropped 4; count of bases not matched to a gene: 3. CDR3 length equals 13 residues. DNA of the CDR3: TGTGCCAGCAAGGCGGGAGGGCCAGATACGCAGTATTTT. Protein product: CASKAGGPDTQYF.

The rearrangement joins TRBV9 to TRBJ1-2, with D perhaps TRBD1 (5 bases). Per germline, CDR1 SGDLS and CDR2 YYNGEE. V dropped 0 bases and J dropped 4 bases, with 7 bases sitting between them. This CDR3 is 13 amino acids long. The chain's CDR3 is CASSVAGFYGYTF. CDR3 DNA: TGTGCCAGCAGCGTAGCAGGGTTCTATGGCTACACCTTC.